Presented here are 13 T cell receptor beta chains from one specimen sequenced in a study of CD8+CD57+ T cells in acquired aplastic anemia (dated by TCRdb to 2016 to 2019). The sequencer was an Illumina HiSeq 2000. TCR beta VDJ combination and CDR3 sequence profiling used genomic DNA as the template. The public reads were reprocessed in TCRdb via fastp at Q25 and MiXCR, keeping in-frame beta chains. CDR3 protein duplicates are merged, each entry listing the most common genes and DNA. Here the sample has around 430,000 distinct CDR3 sequences; around 30% occur a single time. The ten largest clonotypes hold about 0.8% of the sample. Patients chosen for sequencing had shown expansion of CD8+CD57+ cells by flow cytometry. Sequenced sample: sorted CD4+, CD8+, or CD8+CD57+ T cells (not recorded which) from PBMCs. These receptors all come from a human donor with aplastic anemia.

The chain links TRBV7-6 to TRBJ1-1, with D maybe TRBD1 (6 bases). CDR1 is SGHVS, CDR2 FNYEAQ, per germline. V was clipped by 0 bases and J by 4 bases, with 18 bases between them. The CDR3 is 17 amino acids. The CDR3 here is CASSLARGGLYGTEAFF. CDR3 DNA: TGTGCCAGCAGCTTAGCGAGGGGGGGTTTGTACGGCACTGAAGCTTTCTTT.

This clonotype has a count of ten or more. This chain connects TRBV15 to TRBJ1-2; perhaps TRBD1 as D (5 bases). Germline V gene data show CDR1 as LNHNV and CDR2 as YYDKDF (reference sequence). The V gene lost 0 bases and the J gene lost 4 bases, with 9 bases spanning the gap. This CDR3 comprises 14 residues. CDR3 amino acids: CATSRDGGGYGYTF. Here the CDR3 DNA reads TGTGCCACCAGCAGAGATGGTGGGGGCTATGGCTACACCTTC.

This clonotype turned up a few times. The chain recombines TRBV6-1 with TRBJ2-6, with a tentative D call TRBD2 (5 bases). The germline V gene encodes CDR1 MNHNS and CDR2 SASEGT. V lost 7 bases, J lost 0 bases, and 10 bases lay in between. The CDR3 spans 15 residues. DNA of the CDR3: TGTGCCAGCACCCGAGGAGGCTCTGGGGCCAACGTCCTGACTTTC. As protein: CASTRGGSGANVLTF.

This clonotype was observed a handful of times. This may be a read error: a much more frequent sequence differs by one nucleotide. The V call is TRBV29-1, the J call TRBJ1-1, with no clear D. V dropped 7 bases and J dropped 7 bases, with 19 bases sitting between them. Germline CDR1 SQVTM, CDR2 ANQGSEA. The length of the CDR3 is 13 residues. In DNA, the CDR3 is TGCAGCGCTAAAGAGTCAGTTTGGGGTGAAGCTTTCTTT. This translates into CSAKESVWGEAFF.

This chain connects TRBV29-1 to TRBJ2-7, with TRBD1 matching 9 bases. The ends lost 4 bases at V and 6 bases at J; junction bases unmatched: 7. Germline V gene data show CDR1 as SQVTM and CDR2 as ANQGSEA. The CDR3 contains 13 residues. As DNA, the CDR3 is TGCAGCGTTGTGGGACAGGGTTCGAGCGAGCAGTACTTC. Amino acids: CSVVGQGSSEQYF.

This clonotype was found a few times. The V call is TRBV11-2, the J call TRBJ1-2; the D gene is possibly TRBD1 (6 bases). The length of the CDR3 is 15 residues. Germline V gene sequence: CDR1 SGHAT, CDR2 FQNNGV. V was shortened by 2 bases and J by 2 bases, with 12 bases between the two germline ends. The CDR3 spells CASSLIVGANYGYTF. CDR3 nucleotide sequence: TGTGCCAGCAGCTTAATTGTGGGGGCGAACTATGGCTACACCTTC.

The genes are TRBV5-1 and TRBJ2-3, with D perhaps matching TRBD1 (6 bases). V lost 4 bases and J lost 3, with 12 bases in between. Germline-derived CDR1 and CDR2 are SGHRS and YFSETQ. The CDR3 runs 14 residues. The CDR3 reads CASSPGTPTDTQYF. The CDR3 region has the DNA TGCGCCAGCAGCCCAGGGACACCTACAGATACGCAGTATTTT.

For this clonotype: At one of its ends the junction is not consistent with the germline gene, which may arise from a read error. The chain links TRBV4-1 to TRBJ2-3, with D perhaps matching TRBD2 (5 bases). Germline CDR1 reads MGHRA; CDR2 reads YSYEKL. This CDR3 has 12 residues. This CDR3 reads CTSSRGPDTQYF. The CDR3 DNA reads as TGCACCAGCAGCCGAGGGCCAGATACGCAGTATTTT.

V is TRBV2 and J is TRBJ1-1, with TRBD1 matching over 7 bases. V was clipped by 11 bases and J by 1 base; unmatched bases: 7. This CDR3 region has 13 residues. Germline V gives CDR1 SNHLY, CDR2 FYNNEI. The CDR3: CAGRQGANTEAFF. As DNA, the CDR3 is TGTGCCGGACGACAGGGAGCGAACACTGAAGCTTTCTTT. The whole variable domain, remainder taken from reference TRBV2 and TRBJ1-1, is EPEVTQTPSHQVTQMGQEVILRCVPISNHLYFYWYRQILGQKVEFLVSFYNNEISEKSEIFDDQFSVERPDGSNFTLKIRSTKLEDSAMYFCAGRQGANTEAFFGQGTRLTVV.

This clonotype has at least ten counts. This rearrangement joins TRBV10-3 to TRBJ2-3, with 7 bases fitting TRBD2. The V gene end was trimmed by 6 bases and the J gene end by 0 bases; junction bases not matched to a gene: 6. The V gene's germline CDR1 is ENHRY and CDR2 SYGVKD. The CDR3 covers 15 residues. The CDR3 nucleotides read TGTGCCATCAGCCCCGGGGGGACCAGCACAGATACGCAGTATTTT. As protein: CAISPGGTSTDTQYF.

The rearrangement uses TRBV2 and TRBJ1-2, with 8 nucleotides matching TRBD1. Germline CDR1 is SNHLY and CDR2 is FYNNEI. The CDR3 is 17 amino acids. Trimming at V came to 6 bases and at J to 3 bases, leaving 15 bases not matched to a gene. The DNA for the CDR3 is TGTGCCAGCAGCCGATTACGCCCAGGGGGCTCTGACTATGGCTACACCTTC. Amino acids: CASSRLRPGGSDYGYTF. The complete variable domain, with remaining parts taken from reference TRBV2 and TRBJ1-2, reads EPEVTQTPSHQVTQMGQEVILRCVPISNHLYFYWYRQILGQKVEFLVSFYNNEISEKSEIFDDQFSVERPDGSNFTLKIRSTKLEDSAMYFCASSRLRPGGSDYGYTFGSGTRLTVV.

The chain combines TRBV6-1 with TRBJ1-5; 8 bases fit TRBD1. This CDR3 spans 14 amino acids. From germline, CDR1 is MNHNS and CDR2 SASEGT. The V gene end was trimmed by 5 bases and the J gene end by 7 bases; junction bases not matched to a gene: 7. The CDR3 region has the DNA TGTGCCAGCAGTCCGGACAGGGTTTTCCAGCCCCAGCATTTT. This gives the protein CASSPDRVFQPQHF.

In regard to this clonotype: One end of the junction is discordant with germline, which a read error may explain. The rearrangement joins TRBV25-1 to TRBJ2-2; tentative D call: TRBD2 (7 bases). The CDR3 sequence is 15 residues long. Germline V gene sequence: CDR1 MGHDK, CDR2 SYGVNS. The CDR3 bases are TGCGCCAGCAGTCCAAGCGGGACACAGACCGGGGAGCTGTTTTTT. Protein product: CASSPSGTQTGELFF.